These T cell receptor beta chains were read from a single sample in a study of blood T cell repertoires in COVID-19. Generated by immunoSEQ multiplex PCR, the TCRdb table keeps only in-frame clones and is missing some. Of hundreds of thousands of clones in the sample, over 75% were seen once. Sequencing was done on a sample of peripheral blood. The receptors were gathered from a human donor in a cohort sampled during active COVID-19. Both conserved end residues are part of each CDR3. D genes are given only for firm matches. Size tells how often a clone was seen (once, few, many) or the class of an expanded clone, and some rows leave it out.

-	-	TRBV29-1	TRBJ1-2	TGCAGCGTTGAAGGGGGAGGAGGCTACACCTTC	CSVEGGGGYTF
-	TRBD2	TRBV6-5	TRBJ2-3	TGTGCCAGCCTTCTAGCGGGAGTGACAGATACGCAGTATTTT	CASLLAGVTDTQYF
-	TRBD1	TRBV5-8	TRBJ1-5	TGTGCCAGCAGCTCACAGCCCGGGACCAGGGGGCCGATCCAGCATTTT	CASSSQPGTRGPIQHF
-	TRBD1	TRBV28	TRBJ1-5	TGTGCCAGCGCGGACAGGCTTCAGCCCCAGCATTTT	CASADRLQPQHF
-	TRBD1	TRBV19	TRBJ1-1	TGTGCCAGTAAACCGGACAGGCGATGGGAAGCTTTCTTT	CASKPDRRWEAFF
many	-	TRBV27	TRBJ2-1	TGTGCCAGCCATCCCGGGACTCTGGGTTACAATGAGCAGTTCTTC	CASHPGTLGYNEQFF
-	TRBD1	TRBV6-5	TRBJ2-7	TGTGCCAGCAGTTACCTGGGGACAGTCTATCCCCACGAGCAGTACTTC	CASSYLGTVYPHEQYF
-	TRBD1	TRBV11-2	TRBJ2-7	TGTGCCAGCAGCCTACAGGGGCGGGAGCAGTACTTC	CASSLQGREQYF
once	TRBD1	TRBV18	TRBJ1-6	TGTGCCAGCAGGACAGGGGACTATAATTCACCCCTCCACTTT	CASRTGDYNSPLHF
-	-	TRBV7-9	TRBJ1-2	TGTGCCAGCAGCTTAGGCGGGTCAAGACCCTATGGCTACACCTTC	CASSLGGSRPYGYTF
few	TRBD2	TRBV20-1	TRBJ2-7	TGCAGTGCTGGGACTAGCGGAAAGCAGTACTTC	CSAGTSGKQYF
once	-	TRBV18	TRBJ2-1	TGTGCCAGCTCACCTATAACTGGGGCTAATGAGCAGTTCTTC	CASSPITGANEQFF
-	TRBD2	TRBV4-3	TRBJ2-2	TGCGCCAGCAGCCGCGGACTAGCGGGTTCGACGGCGGGCACCGGGGAGCTGTTTTTT	CASSRGLAGSTAGTGELFF
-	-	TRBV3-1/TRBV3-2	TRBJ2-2	TGTGCCAGCAGCCAATCCCAGCTCGGGGGCGGGGAGCTGTTTTTT	CASSQSQLGGGELFF
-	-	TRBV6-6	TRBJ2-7	TGTGCCAGCAGTACCGACAGCCGCTACGAGCAGTACTTC	CASSTDSRYEQYF
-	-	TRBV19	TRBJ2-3	TGTGCCAGTAGCCCCTCGCAGCGGGCTAGCACAGATACGCAGTATTTT	CASSPSQRASTDTQYF
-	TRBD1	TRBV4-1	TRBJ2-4	TGCGCCAGCAGCCAAGCGGACAGGGGCATTCAGTACTTC	CASSQADRGIQYF
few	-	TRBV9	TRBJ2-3	TGTGCCAGCAGCTCTCGGACTACGACAGATACGCAGTATTTT	CASSSRTTTDTQYF
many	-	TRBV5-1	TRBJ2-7	TGCGCCAGCAGCTTGACTAGTCCCTACGAGCAGTACTTC	CASSLTSPYEQYF
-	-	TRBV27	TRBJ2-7	TGTGCCAGCTCCCCCCAAACCCCCCTAGCTATACACGAGCAGTACTTC	CASSPQTPLAIHEQYF
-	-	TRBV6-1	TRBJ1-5	TGTGCCAGCAGTGATACAGGGCCCCAGCATTTT	CASSDTGPQHF
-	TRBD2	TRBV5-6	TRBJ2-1	TGTGCCAGCAGCCCTCAGGTAAGGGCTAGGGAGGGGCAGTTCTTC	CASSPQVRAREGQFF
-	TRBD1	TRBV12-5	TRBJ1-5	TGTGCTAGTGGTTGGACAGGGTTTGGCAATCAGCCCCAGCATTTT	CASGWTGFGNQPQHF
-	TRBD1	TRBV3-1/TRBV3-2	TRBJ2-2	TGTGCCAGCAGCCGACAGGGGGCACTCGGGGAGCTGTTTTTT	CASSRQGALGELFF
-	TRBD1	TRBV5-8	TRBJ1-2	TGTGCCAGCAGCTTTTACTTGACAGGGGGCGACTATGGCTACACCTTC	CASSFYLTGGDYGYTF
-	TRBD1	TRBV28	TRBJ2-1	TGTGCCAGCAGTCCTAAGATAACAGGGGTAATTAATGAGCAGTTCTTC	CASSPKITGVINEQFF
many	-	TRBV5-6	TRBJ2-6	TGTGCCAGCAGCTGGAGGGGCTCTGGGGCCAACGTCCTGACTTTC	CASSWRGSGANVLTF
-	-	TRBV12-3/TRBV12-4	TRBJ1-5	TGTGCCAGCAGTTTAAGGGGTAATCAGCCCCAGCATTTT	CASSLRGNQPQHF
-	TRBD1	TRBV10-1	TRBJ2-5	TGCGCCAGCCCCGGCGGCGTCAAAGACAGGGGAAGAGTAAATTCTGCACTAGAAGAGACCCAGTACTTC	CASPGGVKDRGRVNSALEETQYF
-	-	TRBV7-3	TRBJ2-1	TGTGCCAGCAGCTTCTCAGCGACAGATGAGCAGTTCTTC	CASSFSATDEQFF
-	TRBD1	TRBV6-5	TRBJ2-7	TGTGCCAGCAGTTACTCCGGGACAGGGTCTAGGCACTTC	CASSYSGTGSRHF
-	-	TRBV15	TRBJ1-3	TGTGCCACCAGCTACAGCTCTGGAAACACCATATATTTT	CATSYSSGNTIYF
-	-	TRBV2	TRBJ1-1	TGTGCCAGCAGACTGACAGTGAACACTGAAGCTTTCTTT	CASRLTVNTEAFF
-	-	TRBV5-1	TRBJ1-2	TGCGCCAGCAGATCCTTAGAGGGTGGCTATGGCTACACCTTC	CASRSLEGGYGYTF
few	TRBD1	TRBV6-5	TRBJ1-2	TGTGCCAGCAGTTACTCGCGGGACAGTTATGGCTACACCTTC	CASSYSRDSYGYTF
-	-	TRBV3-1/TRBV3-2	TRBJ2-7	TGTGCCAGCAGCCAAGGCGGGACTGCCTACGAGCAGTACTTC	CASSQGGTAYEQYF
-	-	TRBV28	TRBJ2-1	TGTGCCAGTTGGGAATCACGCGGGCGAGAGTTCTTC	CASWESRGREFF
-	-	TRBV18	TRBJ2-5	TGTGCCAGCTCACCGGCCAGAACACAAGAGACCCAGTACTTC	CASSPARTQETQYF
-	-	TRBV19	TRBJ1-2	TGTGCCAGTAGTCAAGCGGGGGCTCCCTCGGGGGGCTACACCTTC	CASSQAGAPSGGYTF
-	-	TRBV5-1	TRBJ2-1	TGCGCCAGCAGCTTACAGGAGTCCTCCTACAATGAGCAGTTCTTC	CASSLQESSYNEQFF
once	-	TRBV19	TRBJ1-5	TGTGCCAGTAGTATAGATCCCGCGGATAATCAGCCCCAGCATTTT	CASSIDPADNQPQHF